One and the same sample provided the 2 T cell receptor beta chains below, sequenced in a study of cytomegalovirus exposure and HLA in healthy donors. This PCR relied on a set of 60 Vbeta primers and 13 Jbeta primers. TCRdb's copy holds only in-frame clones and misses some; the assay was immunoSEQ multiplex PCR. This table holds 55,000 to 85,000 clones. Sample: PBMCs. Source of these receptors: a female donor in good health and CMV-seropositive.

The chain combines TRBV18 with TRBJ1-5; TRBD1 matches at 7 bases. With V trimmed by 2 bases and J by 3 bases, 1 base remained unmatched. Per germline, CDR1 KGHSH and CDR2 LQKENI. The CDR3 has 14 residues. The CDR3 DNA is TGTGCCAGCTCACCAGGGACAGACAATCAGCCCCAGCATTTT. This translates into CASSPGTDNQPQHF.

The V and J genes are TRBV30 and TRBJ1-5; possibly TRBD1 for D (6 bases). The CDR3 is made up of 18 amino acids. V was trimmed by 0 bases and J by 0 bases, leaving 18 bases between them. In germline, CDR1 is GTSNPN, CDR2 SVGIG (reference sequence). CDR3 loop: CAWSVRSPPGVSNQPQHF. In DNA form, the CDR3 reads TGTGCCTGGAGTGTAAGGTCCCCACCAGGGGTTAGCAATCAGCCCCAGCATTTT.